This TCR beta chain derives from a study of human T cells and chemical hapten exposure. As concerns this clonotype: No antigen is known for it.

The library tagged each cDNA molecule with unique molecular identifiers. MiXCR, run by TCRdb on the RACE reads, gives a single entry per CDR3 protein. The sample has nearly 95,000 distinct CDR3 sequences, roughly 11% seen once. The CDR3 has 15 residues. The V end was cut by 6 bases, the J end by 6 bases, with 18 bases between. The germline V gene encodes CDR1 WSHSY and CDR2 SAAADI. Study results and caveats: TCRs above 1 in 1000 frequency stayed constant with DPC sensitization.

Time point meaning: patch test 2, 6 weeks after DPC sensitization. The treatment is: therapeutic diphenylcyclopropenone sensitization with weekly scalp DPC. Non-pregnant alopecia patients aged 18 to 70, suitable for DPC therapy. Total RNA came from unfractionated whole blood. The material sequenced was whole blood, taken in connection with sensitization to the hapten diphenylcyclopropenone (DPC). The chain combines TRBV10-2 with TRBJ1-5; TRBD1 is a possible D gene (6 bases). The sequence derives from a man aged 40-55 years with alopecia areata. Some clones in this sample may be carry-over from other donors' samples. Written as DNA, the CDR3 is TGCGCCAGCAGAGACACAGGGACTCAAGGTCAGCCCCAGCATTTT. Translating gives CASRDTGTQGQPQHF.